This TCR beta chain was identified in a study of glioma-infiltrating T cells. Study-wide points: Above-expected tissue-blood divergence occurred in all gliomas, most in low-grade ones.

The germline V gene has CDR1 SNHLY and CDR2 FYNNEI. The CDR3 is made up of 15 amino acids. As concerns this clonotype: As yet, its antigen is unknown. A read error is possible here, since a much larger clone lies one base away.

Amplification of TCR alpha and beta CDR3 regions from RNA used iRepertoire nested multiplex PCR. Tissue mRNA or PBMC total RNA, about 90-450 ng, went into one-step reverse transcription and amplification. TCRdb recomputed calls from the multiplex PCR reads with MiXCR, one row per CDR3 protein. There are roughly 200,000 distinct CDR3 sequences in the sample; approximately 40% occur only once, and about 5.2% lies in the top ten. This TCR derives from a human donor with low-grade glioma or glioblastoma, undergoing nonglioma brain surgery, or in good health (not recorded which). Sequenced input: glioma tissue, nonneoplastic brain tissue, or PBMCs (not recorded which). The chain links TRBV2 to TRBJ2-3; 7 bases match TRBD1. For the CDR3, the DNA is TGTGCCAACAGTGACGCGACAGGGCGCACAGATACGCAGTATTTT. Amino acid sequence: CANSDATGRTDTQYF.